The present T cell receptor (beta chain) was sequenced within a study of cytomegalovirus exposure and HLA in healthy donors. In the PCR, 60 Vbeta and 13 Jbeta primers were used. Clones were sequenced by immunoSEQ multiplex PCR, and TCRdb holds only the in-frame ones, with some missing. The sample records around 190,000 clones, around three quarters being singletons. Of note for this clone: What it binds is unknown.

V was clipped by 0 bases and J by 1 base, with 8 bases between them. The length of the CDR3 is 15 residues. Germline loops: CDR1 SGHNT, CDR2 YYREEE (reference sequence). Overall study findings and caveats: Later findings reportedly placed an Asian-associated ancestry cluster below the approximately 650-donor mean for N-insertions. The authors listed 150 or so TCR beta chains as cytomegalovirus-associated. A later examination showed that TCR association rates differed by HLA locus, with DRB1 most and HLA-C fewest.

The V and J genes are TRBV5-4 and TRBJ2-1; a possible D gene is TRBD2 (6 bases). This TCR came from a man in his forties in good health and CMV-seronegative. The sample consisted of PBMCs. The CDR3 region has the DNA TGTGCCAGCAGCTTGGCCGGGAGATCCTACAATGAGCAGTTCTTC. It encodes CASSLAGRSYNEQFF. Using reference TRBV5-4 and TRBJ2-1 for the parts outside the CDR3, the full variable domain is ETGVTQSPTHLIKTRGQQVTLRCSSQSGHNTVSWYQQALGQGPQFIFQYYREEENGRGNFPPRFSGLQFPNYSSELNVNALELDDSALYLCASSLAGRSYNEQFFGPGTRLTVL.